The subject of this entry is one T cell receptor (beta chain). Its antigen is not identified. Individual cDNA molecules received unique molecular identifiers. One entry per CDR3 protein, called by TCRdb with MiXCR from the 5' RACE reads. The table has about 66,000 distinct CDR3 sequences, about 12% seen once; the top ten hold 8% to 10%. The sample originates from a study of early T cells in non-severe SARS-CoV-2 infection. Looking at the study overall: Investigators sequenced bulk RNA drawn from unsorted whole blood, and chains remained unpaired. Study outcomes and limitations: Clonotype matching in VDJdb favored anti-spike CD8 responses and did not capture private and CD4 specificities.

V was cut by 3 bases and J by 2 bases, with 6 bases left in between. CDR1 and CDR2 (germline): LNHDA, SQIVND (reference sequence). CDR3 length: 13 residues. Material for sequencing was whole blood. The rearrangement joins TRBV19 to TRBJ2-3, with no clear D. The origin of this receptor is an adult who was a healthcare worker with PCR-confirmed SARS-CoV-2 infection or an uninfected control (not recorded which). This CDR3 is CASSITPTDTQYF. In DNA form, the CDR3 reads TGTGCCAGTAGTATTACACCCACAGATACGCAGTATTTT.